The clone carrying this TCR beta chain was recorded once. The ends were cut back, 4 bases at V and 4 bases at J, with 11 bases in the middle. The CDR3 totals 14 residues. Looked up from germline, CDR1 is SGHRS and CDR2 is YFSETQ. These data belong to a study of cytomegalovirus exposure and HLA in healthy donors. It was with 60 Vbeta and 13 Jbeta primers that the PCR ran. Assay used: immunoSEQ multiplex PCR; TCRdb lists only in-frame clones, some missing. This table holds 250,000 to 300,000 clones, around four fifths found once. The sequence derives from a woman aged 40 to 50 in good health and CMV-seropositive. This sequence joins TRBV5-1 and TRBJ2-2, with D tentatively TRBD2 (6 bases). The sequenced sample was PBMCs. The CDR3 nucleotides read TGCGCCAGCAGCCCGCAAGCGGGCACCGGGGAGCTGTTTTTT. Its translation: CASSPQAGTGELFF.